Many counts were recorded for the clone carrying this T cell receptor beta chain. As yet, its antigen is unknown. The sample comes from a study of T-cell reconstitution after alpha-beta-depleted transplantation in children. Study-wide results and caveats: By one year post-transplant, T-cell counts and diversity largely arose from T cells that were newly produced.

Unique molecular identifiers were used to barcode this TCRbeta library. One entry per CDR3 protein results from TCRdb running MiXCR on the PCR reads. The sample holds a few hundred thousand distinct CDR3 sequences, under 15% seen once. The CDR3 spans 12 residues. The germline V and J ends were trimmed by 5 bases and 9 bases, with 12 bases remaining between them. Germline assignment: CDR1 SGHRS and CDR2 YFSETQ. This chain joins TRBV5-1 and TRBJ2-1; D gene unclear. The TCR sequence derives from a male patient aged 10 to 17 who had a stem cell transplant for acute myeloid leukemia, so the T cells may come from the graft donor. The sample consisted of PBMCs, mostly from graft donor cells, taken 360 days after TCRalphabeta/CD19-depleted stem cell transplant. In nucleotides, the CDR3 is TGCGCCAGCAGTGGGATCGGCACTGAGCAGTTCTTC. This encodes CASSGIGTEQFF.